A single TCR beta chain is shown here with its context. This clone was detected only once. The antigen this receptor binds is unknown. Base-call qualities are not available, and no considerably larger clone is one nucleotide away. TCRbeta CDR3 regions were amplified from genomic DNA using the immunoSEQ Assay, a bias-controlled multiplex PCR. As for how the authors treated the data: Nucleated cell counts per sample were estimated from amplification of reference gene primers within the assay. To quantify the absolute abundance of each unique TCRbeta CDR3 rearrangement, sequence reads were collapsed and filtered. For each sample, productive Simpson clonality was calculated as the square root of Simpson's diversity index over productive rearrangements. What TCRdb holds here is the immuneACCESS table cut down to in-frame rearrangements. Part of the clones is not present; checked against another copy, under half of the missing clones reflect an unresolved V gene, and the others are unexplained. Clonal size and the V and J genes are those of that table, whereas D and trimming came from the DNA. Across this sample there are fewer than 150,000 clones, with around four fifths seen only once. In total, the top ten clones hold 8.1% of the sample.

The entry originates in a study of blood T cell repertoires in COVID-19 (dated by TCRdb to 2018 to 2021). In terms of the full investigation: Collaborator samples came from the United States, Italy and Spain and covered acute and convalescent phases of COVID-19. Where available, HLA class I and class II types were obtained from metadata supplied by the sample provider rather than from assay-based typing. The repertoires were made available in a free public database intended to serve as a resource for research on the immune response to SARS-CoV-2. The material from the prospective study consisted of cDNA or gDNA derived from T cells, B-cell-depleted T cells, or PBMCs. Deeply sampled blood TCRbeta repertoires from subjects exposed to, actively infected with, or recovered from COVID-19 were included in the dataset. The samples were drawn from two sources: the first 160 participants of the ongoing ImmuneRACE study, and over 950 subjects contributed by 6 global collaborators. Sample metadata almost always included a de-identified subject ID, COVID-19 status, age in years and sex.

Collaborating institutions collected whole blood in K2EDTA tubes following their own protocols. For TCRbeta analysis, collaborator samples were shipped as frozen whole blood, as isolated PBMCs, or as DNA extracted from either sample type. Results and caveats for the whole study, not just this receptor: How much clinical and demographic metadata was included differed by source and by participant, and the metadata was provided uncurated.

This clonotype was obtained from a woman in her thirties or forties with acute or convalescent COVID-19. Material for sequencing was peripheral blood.

In nucleotide form, the sequence is TGTGCCAGCGGCCGGTGGCTAGCGGGGGGGCTTAACTCAATACAAGGCTCCTACAATGAGCAGTTCTTC. It specifies CASGRWLAGGLNSIQGSYNEQFF. This sequence uses TRBV6-2 or TRBV6-3 and TRBJ2-1; 12 nucleotides in the junction match TRBD2. After removal of 8 bases from V and 0 bases from J, the junction retains 26 bases not matched to a gene. Based on the germline V gene, the CDR1 and CDR2 sequences are MNHEY and SVGEGT. From its cysteine to its phenylalanine, the CDR3 spans 23 amino acids. Only the CDR3 DNA stays, 69 bases, in frame from base 1.